This TCR beta chain was identified during a study of CD8+ T cells in alopecia areata. Concerning this clone: The antigen remains undetermined.

Points from the study as a whole: There were many expanded lesional clones persisting in scalp and blood during tofacitinib.

It was cDNA, reverse transcribed from extracted RNA, that served as the sequencing template. Assay used: immunoSEQ multiplex PCR; TCRdb lists only in-frame clones, some missing. The sample lists 75,000 to 85,000 clones; roughly 66% were seen once. The CDR3 totals 17 residues. From germline, CDR1 is SEHNR and CDR2 FQNEAQ (reference sequence). With V trimmed by 5 bases and J by 0 bases, 8 bases remained unmatched. Stated treatment: oral pan-JAK inhibitor, 5-10 mg twice daily. This receptor was identified in a human donor with alopecia areata. The sample consisted of CD8+ T cells sorted from blood, taken at week 24, from a patient treated with tofacitinib. The chain recombines TRBV7-9 with TRBJ2-1, with 9 bases lining up with TRBD2. Written as DNA, the CDR3 is TGTGCCAGCAGCCCTCCACTAGCGGGCAGCTCCTACAATGAGCAGTTCTTC. Amino acid sequence: CASSPPLAGSSYNEQFF.